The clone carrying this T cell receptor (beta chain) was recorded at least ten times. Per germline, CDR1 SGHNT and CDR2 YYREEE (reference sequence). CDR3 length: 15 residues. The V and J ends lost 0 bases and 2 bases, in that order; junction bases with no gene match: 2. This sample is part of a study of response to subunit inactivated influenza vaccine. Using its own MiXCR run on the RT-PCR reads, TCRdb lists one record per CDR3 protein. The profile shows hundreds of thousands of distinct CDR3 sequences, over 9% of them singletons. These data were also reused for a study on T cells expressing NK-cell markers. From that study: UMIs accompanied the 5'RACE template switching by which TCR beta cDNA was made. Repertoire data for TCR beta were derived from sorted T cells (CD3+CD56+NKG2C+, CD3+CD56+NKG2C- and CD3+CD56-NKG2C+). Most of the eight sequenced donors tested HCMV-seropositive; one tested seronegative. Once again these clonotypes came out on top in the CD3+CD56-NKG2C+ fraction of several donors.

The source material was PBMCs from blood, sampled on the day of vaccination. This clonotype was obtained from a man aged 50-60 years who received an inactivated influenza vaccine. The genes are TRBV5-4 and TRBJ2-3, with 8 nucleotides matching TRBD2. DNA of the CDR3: TGTGCCAGCAGCTTGGCTAGCGGGTACACAGATACGCAGTATTTT. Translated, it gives CASSLASGYTDTQYF.